Following are 5 T cell receptor beta chains from one sample sequenced in a study of CD8 T cells in ankylosing spondylitis. General observations from the study: Roughly 8 highly homologous variants formed a TCR beta motif that appeared characteristic of ankylosing spondylitis blood.

One entry per CDR3 protein results from TCRdb running MiXCR on the 5' RACE reads. Here the sample spans around 440,000 distinct CDR3 sequences, 17% being singletons. These receptors' targets are unknown. Sequences were obtained from blood, either unsorted or a sorted T cell fraction (not recorded which). The receptor source for this set is a male donor with ankylosing spondylitis.

V and J are TRBV5-1 and TRBJ2-3, with 11 bases lining up with TRBD2. The J segment lost 2 bases and the V segment lost 2 bases, leaving 7 bases of the junction unmatched. This CDR3 is 17 amino acids long. CDR1 and CDR2 from the germline V gene are SGHRS and YFSETQ. CDR3 nucleotides: TGCGCCAGCAGCTTAGTTACTAGCGGGAGCTTCACAGATACGCAGTATTTT. Its protein is CASSLVTSGSFTDTQYF. Full variable domain (rest looked up from reference TRBV5-1 and TRBJ2-3): KAGVTQTPRYLIKTRGQQVTLSCSPISGHRSVSWYQQTPGQGLQFLFEYFSETQRNKGNFPGRFSGRQFSNSRSEMNVSTLELGDSALYLCASSLVTSGSFTDTQYFGPGTRLTVL.

This clonotype was counted between two and nine times. The rearrangement links TRBV4-1 to TRBJ2-5; possibly TRBD2 for D (6 bases). Germline V gives CDR1 MGHRA, CDR2 YSYEKL. The CDR3 consists of 15 residues. Between the trimmed V and J ends, which lost 0 bases and 0 bases, there was a span of 8 bases. The CDR3 DNA follows: TGCGCCAGCAGCCAAGATTGGGACTACCAAGAGACCCAGTACTTC. Protein sequence: CASSQDWDYQETQYF.

The table lists this clonotype with a few counts. The gene calls are TRBV6-5 and TRBJ1-2; 11 bases align to TRBD1. V was clipped by 4 bases and J by 7 bases; unmatched bases: 14. Germline CDR1 is MNHEY and CDR2 is SVGAGI. This CDR3 is built from 17 residues. The DNA of the CDR3 is TGTGCCAGCAGTTCCCATTCCGGGACAGGGGGATTCGGTGGCTACACCTTC. Translated, it gives CASSSHSGTGGFGGYTF.

There are many counts of this clonotype. V gene TRBV28 combines with J gene TRBJ2-1, with D possibly matching TRBD2 (6 bases). The CDR3 sequence is 16 residues long. Trimming took 6 bases from V and 0 from J, leaving 15 bases between them. Per the germline V gene, CDR1 is MDHEN and CDR2 is SYDVKM. This CDR3 reads CASRGDSSSSYNEQFF. In nucleotides, the CDR3 is TGTGCCAGCAGGGGGGACTCTTCGAGCTCCTACAATGAGCAGTTCTTC.

The V call is TRBV3-1, the J call TRBJ2-5; TRBD1 agrees at 9 bases. The length of the CDR3 is 15 residues. Trimming cost V 4 bases and J 4 bases; bases outside gene matches: 7. Per the germline V gene, CDR1 is LGHDT and CDR2 is YNNKEL (reference sequence). Here the CDR3 reads CASSRVGQGRETQYF. CDR3 bases: TGTGCCAGCAGCCGAGTGGGACAGGGTCGAGAGACCCAGTACTTC.